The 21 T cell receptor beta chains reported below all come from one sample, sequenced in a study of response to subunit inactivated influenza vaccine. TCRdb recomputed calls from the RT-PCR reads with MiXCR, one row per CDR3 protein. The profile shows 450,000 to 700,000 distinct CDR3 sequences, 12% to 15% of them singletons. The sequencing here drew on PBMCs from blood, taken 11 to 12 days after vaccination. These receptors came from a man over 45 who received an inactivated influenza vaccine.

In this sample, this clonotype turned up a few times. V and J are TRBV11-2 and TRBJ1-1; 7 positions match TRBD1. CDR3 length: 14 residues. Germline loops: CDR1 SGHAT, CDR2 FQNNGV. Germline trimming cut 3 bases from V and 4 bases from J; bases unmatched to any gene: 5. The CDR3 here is CASSFTGTATEAFF. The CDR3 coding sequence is TGTGCCAGCAGCTTTACCGGGACAGCCACTGAAGCTTTCTTT.

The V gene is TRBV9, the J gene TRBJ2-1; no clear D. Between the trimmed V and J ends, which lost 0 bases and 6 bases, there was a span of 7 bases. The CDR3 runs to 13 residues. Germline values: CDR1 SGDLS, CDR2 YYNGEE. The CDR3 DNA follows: TGTGCCAGCAGCGTAGGACCATCCAATGAGCAGTTCTTC. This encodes CASSVGPSNEQFF.

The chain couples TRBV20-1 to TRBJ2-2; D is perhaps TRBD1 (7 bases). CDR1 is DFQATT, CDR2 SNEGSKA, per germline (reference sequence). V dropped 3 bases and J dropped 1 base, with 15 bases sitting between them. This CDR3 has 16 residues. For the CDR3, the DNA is TGCAGTGCTAGGGGTCGGAGGGGGCGGAACACCGGGGAGCTGTTTTTT. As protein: CSARGRRGRNTGELFF.

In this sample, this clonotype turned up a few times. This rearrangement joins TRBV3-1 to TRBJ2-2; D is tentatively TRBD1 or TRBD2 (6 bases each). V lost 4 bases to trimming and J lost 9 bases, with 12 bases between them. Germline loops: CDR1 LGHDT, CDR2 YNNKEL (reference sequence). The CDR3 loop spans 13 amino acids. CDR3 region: CASSPMRDRELFF. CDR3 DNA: TGTGCCAGCAGCCCAATGCGGGACAGGGAGCTGTTTTTT.

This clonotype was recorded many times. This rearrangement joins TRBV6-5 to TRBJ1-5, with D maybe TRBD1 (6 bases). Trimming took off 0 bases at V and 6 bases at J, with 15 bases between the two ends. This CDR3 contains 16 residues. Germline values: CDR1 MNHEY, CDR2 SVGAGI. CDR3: CASSYSYHQGSQPQHF. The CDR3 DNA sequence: TGTGCCAGCAGTTACTCGTATCATCAGGGGTCTCAGCCCCAGCATTTT.

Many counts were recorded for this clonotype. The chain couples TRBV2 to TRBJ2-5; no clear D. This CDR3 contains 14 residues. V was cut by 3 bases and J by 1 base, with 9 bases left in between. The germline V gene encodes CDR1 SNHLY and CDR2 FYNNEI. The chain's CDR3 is CASSDPWVQETQYF. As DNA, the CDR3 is TGTGCCAGCAGTGACCCGTGGGTCCAAGAGACCCAGTACTTC. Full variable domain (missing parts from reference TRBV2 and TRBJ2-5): EPEVTQTPSHQVTQMGQEVILRCVPISNHLYFYWYRQILGQKVEFLVSFYNNEISEKSEIFDDQFSVERPDGSNFTLKIRSTKLEDSAMYFCASSDPWVQETQYFGPGTRLLVL.

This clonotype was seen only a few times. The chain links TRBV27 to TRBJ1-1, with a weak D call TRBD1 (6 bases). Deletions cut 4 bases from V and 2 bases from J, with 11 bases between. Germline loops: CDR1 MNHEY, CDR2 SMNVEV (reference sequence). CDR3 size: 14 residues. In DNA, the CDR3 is TGTGCCAGCAGTTGGGGCAGGGGTAACACTGAAGCTTTCTTT. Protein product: CASSWGRGNTEAFF.

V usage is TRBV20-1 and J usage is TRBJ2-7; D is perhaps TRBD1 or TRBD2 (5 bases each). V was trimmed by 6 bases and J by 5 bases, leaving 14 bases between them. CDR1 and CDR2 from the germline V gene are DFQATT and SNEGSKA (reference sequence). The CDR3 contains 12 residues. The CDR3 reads CSAGTGVHEQYF. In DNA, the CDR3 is TGCAGTGCCGGGACCGGAGTGCACGAGCAGTACTTC.

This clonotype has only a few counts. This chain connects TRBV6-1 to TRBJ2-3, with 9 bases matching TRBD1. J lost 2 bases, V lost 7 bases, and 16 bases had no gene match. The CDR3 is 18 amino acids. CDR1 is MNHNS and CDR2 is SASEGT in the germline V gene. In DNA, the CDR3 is TGTGCCAGCATCCCGGGACAGGGCATCCTAGCGCCCACAGATACGCAGTATTTT. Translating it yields CASIPGQGILAPTDTQYF.

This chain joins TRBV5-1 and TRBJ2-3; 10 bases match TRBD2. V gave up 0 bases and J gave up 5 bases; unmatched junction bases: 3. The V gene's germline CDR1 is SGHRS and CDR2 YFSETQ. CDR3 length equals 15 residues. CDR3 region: CASSLVAGGQDTQYF. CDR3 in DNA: TGCGCCAGCAGCTTGGTAGCGGGGGGCCAAGATACGCAGTATTTT.

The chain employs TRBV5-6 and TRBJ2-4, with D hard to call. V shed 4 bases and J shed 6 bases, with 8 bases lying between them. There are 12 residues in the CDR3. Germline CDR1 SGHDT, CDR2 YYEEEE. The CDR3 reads CASSLTPNIQYF. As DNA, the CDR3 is TGTGCCAGCAGCCTCACCCCAAACATTCAGTACTTC.

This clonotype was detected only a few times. This CDR3 reads CASSQGVGYSPLHF. DNA for the CDR3: TGCGCCAGCAGCCAAGGGGTGGGGTATTCACCCCTCCACTTT. The chain uses TRBV4-3 and TRBJ1-6; no firm D call. The CDR3 sequence is 14 residues long. Trimming took 1 base from V and 8 from J, leaving 9 bases between them. Germline V CDR1 and CDR2: LGHNA, YSLEER.

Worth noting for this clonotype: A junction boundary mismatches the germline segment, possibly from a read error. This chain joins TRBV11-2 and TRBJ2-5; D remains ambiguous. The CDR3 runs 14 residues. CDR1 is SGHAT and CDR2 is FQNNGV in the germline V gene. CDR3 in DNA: TGTGCCAGCAGCCCTCAATGGACCCAAGGGACCCAGTACTTC. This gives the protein CASSPQWTQGTQYF.

The DNA of the CDR3 is TGTGCCAGCAGCGTAGCCGGGACTGCGAACACCGGGGAGCTGTTTTTT. Protein product: CASSVAGTANTGELFF. The V gene is TRBV9, the J gene TRBJ2-2, with D possibly being TRBD2 (6 bases). Trimming took off 0 bases at V and 0 bases at J, with 9 bases between the two ends. The CDR3 runs to 16 residues. From germline, CDR1 is SGDLS and CDR2 YYNGEE. Using reference TRBV9 and TRBJ2-2 for the parts outside the CDR3, the full variable domain is DSGVTQTPKHLITATGQRVTLRCSPRSGDLSVYWYQQSLDQGLQFLIQYYNGEERAKGNILERFSAQQFPDLHSELNLSSLELGDSALYFCASSVAGTANTGELFFGEGSRLTVL.

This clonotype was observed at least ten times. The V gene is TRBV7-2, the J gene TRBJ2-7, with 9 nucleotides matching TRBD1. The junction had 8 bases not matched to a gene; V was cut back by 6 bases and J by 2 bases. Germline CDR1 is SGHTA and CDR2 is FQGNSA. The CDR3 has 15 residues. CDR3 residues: CASSLEQGAPYEQYF. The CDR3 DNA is TGTGCCAGCAGTCTTGAACAGGGGGCGCCCTACGAGCAGTACTTC.

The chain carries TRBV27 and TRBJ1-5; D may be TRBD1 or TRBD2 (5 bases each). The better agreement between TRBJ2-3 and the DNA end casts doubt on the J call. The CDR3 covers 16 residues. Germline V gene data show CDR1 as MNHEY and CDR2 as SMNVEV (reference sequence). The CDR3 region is CASSLFGRAGNQPQYF. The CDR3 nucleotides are TGTGCCAGCAGTTTATTTGGCAGGGCGGGCAATCAGCCCCAGTATTTT.

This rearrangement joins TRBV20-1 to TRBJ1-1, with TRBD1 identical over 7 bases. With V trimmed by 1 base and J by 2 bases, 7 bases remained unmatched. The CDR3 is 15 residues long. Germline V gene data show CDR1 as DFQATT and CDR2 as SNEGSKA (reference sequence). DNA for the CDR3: TGCAGTGCTAGAGCAGGGGGTGAAAGTAACACTGAAGCTTTCTTT. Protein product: CSARAGGESNTEAFF.

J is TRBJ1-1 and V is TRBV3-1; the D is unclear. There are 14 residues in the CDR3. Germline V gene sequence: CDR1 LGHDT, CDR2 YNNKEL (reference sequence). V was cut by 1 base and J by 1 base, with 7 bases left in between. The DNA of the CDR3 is TGTGCCAGCAGCCAAGGTATAGGGAACACTGAAGCTTTCTTT. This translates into CASSQGIGNTEAFF.

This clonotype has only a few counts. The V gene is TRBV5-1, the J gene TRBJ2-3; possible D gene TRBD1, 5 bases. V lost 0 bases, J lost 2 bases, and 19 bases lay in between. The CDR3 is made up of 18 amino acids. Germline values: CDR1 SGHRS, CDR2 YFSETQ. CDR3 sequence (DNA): TGCGCCAGCAGCTTGGCCCCCTTCGACAGTTACAACACAGATACGCAGTATTTT. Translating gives CASSLAPFDSYNTDTQYF.

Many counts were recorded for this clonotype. This CDR3 reads CSALGESKIYNEQFF. The DNA for the CDR3 is TGCAGTGCCCTCGGGGAGAGTAAAATCTACAATGAGCAGTTCTTC. The chain uses TRBV20-1 and TRBJ2-1; possibly TRBD2 for D (5 bases). The CDR3 consists of 15 residues. Looked up from germline, CDR1 is DFQATT and CDR2 is SNEGSKA (reference sequence). Trimming left V 6 bases short and J 3 bases short, with 18 bases between.

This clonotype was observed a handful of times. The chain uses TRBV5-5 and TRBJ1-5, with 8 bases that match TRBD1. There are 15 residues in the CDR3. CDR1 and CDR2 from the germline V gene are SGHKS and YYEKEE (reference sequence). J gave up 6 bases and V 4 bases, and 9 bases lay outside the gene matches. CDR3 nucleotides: TGTGCCAGCAGCATGGGGACAGGAGGGAGTCAGCCCCAGCATTTT. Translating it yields CASSMGTGGSQPQHF. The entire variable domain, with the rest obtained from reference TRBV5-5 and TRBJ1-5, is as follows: DAGVTQSPTHLIKTRGQQVTLRCSPISGHKSVSWYQQVLGQGPQFIFQYYEKEERGRGNFPDRFSARQFPNYSSELNVNALLLGDSALYLCASSMGTGGSQPQHFGDGTRLSIL.